Each of the 21 T cell receptor beta chains below was sequenced from the same sample in a study of vaccination effects on CD4 cells after COVID-19. Antigen-specific CD4+ T cells were expanded with viral peptide pools in the ViraFEST assay before sequencing. Culture proceeded for nine to ten days, and CD4+ T cells were then isolated. Two doses of either BNT162b2 or mRNA-1273 were given to each participant. These TCRs' antigens remain unknown. Data came from immunoSEQ multiplex PCR; TCRdb stores just in-frame clones and leaves some out. The repertoire holds 15,000 to 20,000 clones, with 60% to 85% as singletons. Sequenced here: CD4+ T cells from PBMCs cultured with HCoV-NL63 spike peptides, sampled after COVID-19 vaccination. Every receptor here comes from a human donor who received a COVID-19 vaccine.

A note on this clone: At one end the junction does not follow the germline gene, possibly because of a read error. As DNA, the CDR3 is TGTGCCAGCAGCTCACCGGTTAACCATGGCTACACCTTC. This gives the protein CASSSPVNHGYTF. The chain links TRBV7-2 to TRBJ1-2; D is uncertain. The V gene's germline CDR1 is SGHTA and CDR2 FQGNSA. The CDR3 totals 13 residues.

The V gene is TRBV28, the J gene TRBJ1-3; D remains unclear. This CDR3 comprises 16 residues. Per the germline V gene, CDR1 is MDHEN and CDR2 is SYDVKM. Trimming took off 5 bases at V and 2 bases at J, with 16 bases between the two ends. The CDR3 is CASSVLPGATGNTIYF. CDR3 coding DNA: TGTGCCAGCAGTGTATTACCGGGAGCGACTGGAAACACCATATATTTT.

The chain couples TRBV6-1 to TRBJ2-5, with a tentative D call TRBD1 (6 bases). Germline loops: CDR1 MNHNS, CDR2 SASEGT. V lost 4 bases to trimming and J lost 4 bases, with 19 bases between them. The CDR3 is 16 amino acids. This CDR3 is CASSAMEQGRGETQYF. CDR3 in DNA: TGTGCCAGCAGTGCAATGGAACAGGGTAGGGGAGAGACCCAGTACTTC.

The rearrangement joins TRBV18 to TRBJ2-7; D may match TRBD1 or TRBD2 (5 bases each). Germline loops: CDR1 KGHSH, CDR2 LQKENI. This CDR3 region has 12 residues. Trimming removed 1 base at V and 4 bases at J, with 5 bases between. Here the CDR3 reads CASSPRGYEQYF. The DNA for the CDR3 is TGTGCCAGCTCACCACGGGGGTACGAGCAGTACTTC.

This chain links TRBV5-6 with TRBJ2-1; D gene uncertain. The length of the CDR3 is 15 residues. The germline V and J ends were trimmed by 0 bases and 4 bases, with 11 bases remaining between them. From germline, CDR1 is SGHDT and CDR2 YYEEEE. CDR3 in DNA: TGTGCCAGCAGCTTGGCTGCGTCAGTTTACAATGAGCAGTTCTTC. This encodes CASSLAASVYNEQFF.

V usage is TRBV19 and J usage is TRBJ1-2; D gene uncertain. This CDR3 is built from 12 residues. V was trimmed by 5 bases and J by 2 bases, leaving 6 bases between them. CDR1 and CDR2 (germline): LNHDA, SQIVND (reference sequence). The CDR3 loop is CASSERNYGYTF. The CDR3 region has the DNA TGTGCCAGTAGTGAGCGGAACTATGGCTACACCTTC.

The chain is built from TRBV5-1 and TRBJ2-7; TRBD1 agrees at 7 bases. This CDR3 is 13 amino acids long. The junction had 2 bases not matched to a gene; V was cut back by 3 bases and J by 2 bases. The germline V gene has CDR1 SGHRS and CDR2 YFSETQ. The CDR3 nucleotides read TGCGCCAGCAGCTACAGGGGAACCTACGAGCAGTACTTC. The encoded protein is CASSYRGTYEQYF. Supplemented by reference TRBV5-1 and TRBJ2-7, the full variable domain reads KAGVTQTPRYLIKTRGQQVTLSCSPISGHRSVSWYQQTPGQGLQFLFEYFSETQRNKGNFPGRFSGRQFSNSRSEMNVSTLELGDSALYLCASSYRGTYEQYFGPGTRLTVT.

The V gene is TRBV5-5, the J gene TRBJ1-1, with D perhaps matching TRBD1 (5 bases). CDR3 length equals 13 residues. V lost 4 bases, J lost 1 base, and 8 bases lay in between. Germline V CDR1 and CDR2: SGHKS, YYEKEE (reference sequence). The CDR3 is CASSRTGNTEAFF. The DNA for the CDR3 is TGTGCCAGCAGCCGAACAGGGAACACTGAAGCTTTCTTT.

This chain uses TRBV27 with TRBJ1-5; no definite D call. Trimming pared 3 bases from V and 4 bases from J, leaving 4 bases between. Germline V gene sequence: CDR1 MNHEY, CDR2 SMNVEV (reference sequence). This CDR3 is 12 amino acids long. CDR3: CASSFGNQPQHF. In DNA form, the CDR3 reads TGTGCCAGCAGTTTCGGGAATCAGCCCCAGCATTTT.

The chain is built from TRBV12-3 or TRBV12-4 and TRBJ2-5; TRBD2 might be the D (5 bases). This CDR3 spans 11 amino acids. V was pared by 6 bases and J by 9 bases, with 11 bases between. CDR3: CASSRGEAQYF. The DNA of the CDR3 is TGTGCCAGCAGCCGGGGTGAGGCCCAGTACTTC.

The genes are TRBV7-2 and TRBJ1-2; 9 bases line up with TRBD1. Unmatched junction bases numbered 2, after V lost 0 bases and J lost 6 bases. The CDR3 consists of 14 residues. CDR1 and CDR2 (germline): SGHTA, FQGNSA. CDR3 DNA sequence: TGTGCCAGCAGCTTAGCGACAGGGGGGGATGGCTACACCTTC. Translation: CASSLATGGDGYTF.

This chain joins TRBV5-1 and TRBJ2-5, with 10 nucleotides matching TRBD2. The CDR3 runs 14 residues. After removal of 3 bases from V and 2 bases from J, the junction contained 1 base not matched to a gene. Per germline, CDR1 SGHRS and CDR2 YFSETQ. DNA for the CDR3: TGCGCCAGCAGCTCGGGACTAGCGCAAGAGACCCAGTACTTC. Translation: CASSSGLAQETQYF.

V gene TRBV5-1 combines with J gene TRBJ2-3; a weak D match, TRBD2 (7 bases). Per the germline V gene, CDR1 is SGHRS and CDR2 is YFSETQ. The V and J ends lost 2 bases and 4 bases respectively, with 14 bases between them. The CDR3 has 15 residues. CDR3 nucleotide sequence: TGCGCCAGCAGCTTACAGGGAGGGATTGCAGATACGCAGTATTTT. It yields the protein CASSLQGGIADTQYF. The full variable domain, with the rest looked up from reference TRBV5-1 and TRBJ2-3, is KAGVTQTPRYLIKTRGQQVTLSCSPISGHRSVSWYQQTPGQGLQFLFEYFSETQRNKGNFPGRFSGRQFSNSRSEMNVSTLELGDSALYLCASSLQGGIADTQYFGPGTRLTVL.

The chain is built from TRBV5-1 and TRBJ1-2; 8 positions match TRBD1. V trimming: 4 bases; J trimming: 4 bases; junction bases outside the gene matches: 9. This CDR3 spans 15 amino acids. Germline values: CDR1 SGHRS, CDR2 YFSETQ. CDR3 DNA sequence: TGCGCCAGCAGCACGCCGGGACAGGAGATCTATGGCTACACCTTC. This sequence encodes CASSTPGQEIYGYTF.

The rearrangement joins TRBV28 to TRBJ2-6; D is uncertain. Germline CDR1 reads MDHEN; CDR2 reads SYDVKM. Trimming cost V 7 bases and J 0 bases, with 7 bases left between them. This CDR3 comprises 14 residues. The CDR3 is CASMGYSGANVLTF. Here the CDR3 DNA reads TGTGCCAGCATGGGGTACTCTGGGGCCAACGTCCTGACTTTC.

The chain has TRBV3-1 (or the pseudogene TRBV3-2) and TRBJ2-1; 7 nucleotides match TRBD2. Germline V lookup: CDR1 LGHDT, CDR2 YNNKEL (reference sequence). The CDR3 has 16 residues. The V gene end was trimmed by 5 bases and the J gene end by 0 bases; junction bases not matched to a gene: 7. This chain's CDR3 is CASSFSLAYSYNEQFF. In DNA, the CDR3 is TGTGCCAGCAGCTTCTCACTAGCGTACTCCTACAATGAGCAGTTCTTC.

The chain employs TRBV11-2 and TRBJ2-1, with 9 bases fitting TRBD2. After removal of 7 bases from V and 6 bases from J, the junction contained 16 bases not matched to a gene. Looked up from germline, CDR1 is SGHAT and CDR2 is FQNNGV. The CDR3 covers 17 residues. CDR3 sequence: CASNPTSGLAGFNEQFF. CDR3 bases: TGTGCCAGCAACCCGACGAGTGGTCTAGCGGGGTTCAATGAGCAGTTCTTC.

This chain connects TRBV10-3 to TRBJ1-3, with D possibly being TRBD1 (5 bases). The CDR3 is 15 amino acids. Trimming shortened V by 4 bases and J by 0 bases, and 10 bases separated the two germline ends. CDR1 and CDR2 from the germline V gene are ENHRY and SYGVKD. The CDR3 spells CAISGAGSSGNTIYF. The CDR3 coding sequence is TGTGCCATCAGTGGGGCAGGGAGCTCTGGAAACACCATATATTTT.

In its sample, this clone was seen a few times. This sequence joins TRBV30 and TRBJ2-2; tentative D call: TRBD1 (6 bases). CDR1 and CDR2 (germline): GTSNPN, SVGIG (reference sequence). The CDR3 totals 13 residues. V lost 5 bases, J lost 2 bases, and 9 bases lay in between. Here the CDR3 DNA reads TGTGCCTGGGACAGGACAAACACCGGGGAGCTGTTTTTT. Translating it yields CAWDRTNTGELFF.

This clone was found once. V and J are TRBV3-1 (or the pseudogene TRBV3-2) and TRBJ2-1; D is perhaps TRBD2 (6 bases). Trimming left V 1 base short and J 7 bases short, with 20 bases between. The CDR3 length is 17 residues. Per germline, CDR1 LGHDT and CDR2 YNNKEL (reference sequence). This chain's CDR3 is CASSQGTTSSSGNEQFF. The DNA for the CDR3 is TGTGCCAGCAGCCAAGGAACGACTAGTAGTTCGGGAAATGAGCAGTTCTTC.

This clone showed up just a few times. The chain uses TRBV3-1 (or the pseudogene TRBV3-2) and TRBJ1-2, with D hard to call. The germline V gene encodes CDR1 LGHDT and CDR2 YNNKEL (reference sequence). The CDR3 has 11 amino acids. V was cut by 1 base and J by 12 bases, with 9 bases left in between. The chain's CDR3 is CASSQGRSHTF. The DNA for the CDR3 is TGTGCCAGCAGCCAAGGGAGAAGTCACACCTTC.